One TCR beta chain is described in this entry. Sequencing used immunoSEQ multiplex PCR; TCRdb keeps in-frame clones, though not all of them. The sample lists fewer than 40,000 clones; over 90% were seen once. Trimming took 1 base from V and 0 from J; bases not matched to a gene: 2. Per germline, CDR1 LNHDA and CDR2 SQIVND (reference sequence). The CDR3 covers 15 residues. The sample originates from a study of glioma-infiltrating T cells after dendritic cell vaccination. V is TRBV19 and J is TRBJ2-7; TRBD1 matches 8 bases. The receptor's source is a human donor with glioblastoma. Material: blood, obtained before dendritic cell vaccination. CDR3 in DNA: TGTGCCAGTAGTATAGTTGGACAGGGCTCCTACGAGCAGTACTTC. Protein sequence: CASSIVGQGSYEQYF. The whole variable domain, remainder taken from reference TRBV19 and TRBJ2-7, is DGGITQSPKYLFRKEGQNVTLSCEQNLNHDAMYWYRQDPGQGLRLIYYSQIVNDFQKGDIAEGYSVSREKKESFPLTVTSAQKNPTAFYLCASSIVGQGSYEQYFGPGTRLTVT.